This T cell receptor (beta chain) was found in a study of T cell responses to AZD1222 COVID-19 vaccine. Germline V lookup: CDR1 SNHLY, CDR2 FYNNEI. The CDR3 is 15 amino acids. V was cut by 4 bases and J by 2 bases, with 12 bases left in between. Libraries were prepared by immunoSEQ multiplex PCR; TCRdb keeps only in-frame clonotypes and omits some of them. The table includes 150,000 to 200,000 clones, roughly 94% detected once. The sequence derives from an adult who received the AZD1222 COVID-19 vaccine. The material sequenced was peripheral blood, taken 28 days after the second AZD1222 dose. This chain connects TRBV2 to TRBJ1-5, with D unclear. CDR3 DNA: TGTGCCAGCAGTGCAGATGGGGTGGGCAATCAGCCCCAGCATTTT. Encoded protein: CASSADGVGNQPQHF.